This TCR beta chain is from a study of T cell repertoires in cytomegalovirus infection. Study in general: Recently identified HLA-C-restricted CMV epitopes were among the peptides used. Public TCR beta signatures indicated both CMV infection and matching HLA type. Study conclusions and caveats: Clonotypes of TCR beta that were HLA-C-restricted and CMV-specific dominated the ex vivo response.

TCRdb analysed the reads with MiXCR anew, one entry per CDR3 protein. Of about 85,000 distinct CDR3 sequences listed, around half are singletons. The V end was cut by 0 bases, the J end by 4 bases, with 10 bases between. The CDR3 is made up of 14 amino acids. In germline, CDR1 is WSHSY, CDR2 SAAADI. Concerning this clonotype itself: Its antigen is currently unknown.

The clonotype originates from a human donor in good health (CMV status not recorded). Some clones in this sample may be carry-over from other donors' samples. The rearrangement uses TRBV10-2 and TRBJ2-7; no definite D call. Specimen: CD8+ T cells from cultured PBMCs, collected from culture after CMV antigen stimulation. CDR3 coding DNA: TGCGCCAGCAGTGAGTCGGATGGGGTTTACGAGCAGTACTTC. Residues: CASSESDGVYEQYF.